Below, one T cell receptor beta chain is given with its context. This sample stems from a study of glioma-infiltrating T cells after dendritic cell vaccination. Study-wide background: Treatment, given 2003 to 2012, was autologous tumor lysate-pulsed dendritic cell vaccination.

CDR1 is SGHAT and CDR2 is FQNNGV in the germline V gene. This CDR3 is 17 amino acids long. The V segment lost 3 bases and the J segment 4 bases; nucleotides outside the gene matches: 9. The primer mix had 60 V beta and 13 J beta primers. The repertoire was sequenced with immunoSEQ multiplex PCR; TCRdb's copy has only in-frame clones and lacks some. The sample consists of fewer than 40,000 clones, roughly nine tenths of them appearing once. The source is a human donor with glioblastoma. Material: blood, obtained before dendritic cell vaccination. This chain connects TRBV11-2 to TRBJ1-2; 12 bases map to TRBD1. CDR3 sequence (DNA): TGTGCCAGCAGCTTGGGGACAGGGGGCCCCCATGCCTATGGCTACACCTTC. Amino acids: CASSLGTGGPHAYGYTF.